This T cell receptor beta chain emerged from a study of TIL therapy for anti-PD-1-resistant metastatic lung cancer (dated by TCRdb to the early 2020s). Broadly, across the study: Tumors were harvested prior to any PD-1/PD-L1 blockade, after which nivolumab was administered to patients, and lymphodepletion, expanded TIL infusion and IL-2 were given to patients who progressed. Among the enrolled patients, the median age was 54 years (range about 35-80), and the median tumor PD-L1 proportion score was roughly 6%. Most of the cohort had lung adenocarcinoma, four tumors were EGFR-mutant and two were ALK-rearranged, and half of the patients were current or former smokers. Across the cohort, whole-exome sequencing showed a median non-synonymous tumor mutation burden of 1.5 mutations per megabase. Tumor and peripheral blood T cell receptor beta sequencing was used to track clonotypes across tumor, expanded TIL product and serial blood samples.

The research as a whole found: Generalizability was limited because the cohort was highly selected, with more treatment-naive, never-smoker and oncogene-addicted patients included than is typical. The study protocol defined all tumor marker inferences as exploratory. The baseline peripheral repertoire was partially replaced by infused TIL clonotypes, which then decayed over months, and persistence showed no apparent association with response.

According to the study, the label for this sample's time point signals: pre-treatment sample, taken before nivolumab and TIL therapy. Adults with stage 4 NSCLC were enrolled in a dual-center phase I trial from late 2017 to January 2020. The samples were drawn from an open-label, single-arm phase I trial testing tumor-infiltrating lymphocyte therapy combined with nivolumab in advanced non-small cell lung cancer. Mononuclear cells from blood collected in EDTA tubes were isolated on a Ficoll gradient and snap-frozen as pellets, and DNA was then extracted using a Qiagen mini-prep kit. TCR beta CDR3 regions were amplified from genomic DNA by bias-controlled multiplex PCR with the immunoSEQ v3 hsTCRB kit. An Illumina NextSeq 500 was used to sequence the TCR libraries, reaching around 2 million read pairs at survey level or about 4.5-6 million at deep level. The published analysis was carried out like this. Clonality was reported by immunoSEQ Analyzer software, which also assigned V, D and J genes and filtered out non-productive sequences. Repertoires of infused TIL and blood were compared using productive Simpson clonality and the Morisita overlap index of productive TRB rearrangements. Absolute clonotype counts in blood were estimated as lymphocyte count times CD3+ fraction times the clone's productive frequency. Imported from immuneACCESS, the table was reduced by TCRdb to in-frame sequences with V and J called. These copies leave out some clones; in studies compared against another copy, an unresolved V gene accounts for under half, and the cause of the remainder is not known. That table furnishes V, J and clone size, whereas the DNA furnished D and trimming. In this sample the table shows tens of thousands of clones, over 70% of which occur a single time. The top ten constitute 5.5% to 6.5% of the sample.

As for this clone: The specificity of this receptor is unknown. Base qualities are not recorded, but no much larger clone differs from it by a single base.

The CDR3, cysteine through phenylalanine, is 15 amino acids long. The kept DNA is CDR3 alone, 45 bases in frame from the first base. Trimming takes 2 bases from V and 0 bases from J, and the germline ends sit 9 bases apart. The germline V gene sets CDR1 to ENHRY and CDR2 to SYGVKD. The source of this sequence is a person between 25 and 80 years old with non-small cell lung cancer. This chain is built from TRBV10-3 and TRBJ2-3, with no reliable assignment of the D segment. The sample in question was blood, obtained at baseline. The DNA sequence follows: TGTGCCATCAGTGAGAGGGAATCTAGCACAGATACGCAGTATTTT. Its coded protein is CAISERESSTDTQYF.